The clone carrying this T cell receptor beta chain was detected many times. This record comes from a study of kidney transplant recipient with SARS-CoV-2 infection. TCRdb independently ran MiXCR on the reads; one entry per CDR3 protein. The sample has about 250,000 distinct CDR3 sequences; 29% are singletons. This clonotype originated in a male patient between 25 and 40 years old who had COVID-19 and was a kidney transplant recipient. Some T cells may possibly be graft donor cells. The sample was a blood sample, taken at baseline and on day 111 from a kidney transplant recipient.

In DNA form, the CDR3 reads TGTGCCAGCAGCCAAGATCATTTCGGGACTAGCGGGGGGGAGCAGTTCTTC. Encoded protein: CASSQDHFGTSGGEQFF. The chain is built from TRBV3-1 and TRBJ2-1; 15 nucleotides align to TRBD2. With 0 bases clipped from V and 10 bases from J, the junction kept 7 bases outside the gene matches. Germline values: CDR1 LGHDT, CDR2 YNNKEL (reference sequence). The CDR3 loop spans 17 amino acids.